These 28 T cell receptor beta chains originate from one sample sequenced in a study of cytotoxic CD8 clonotypes in ibrutinib-treated CLL. Here immunoSEQ multiplex PCR was the method, and the copy in TCRdb shows in-frame clones only, minus some. In the table there are approximately 47,000 clones, about 69% of which are singletons. The sequenced sample was PBMCs, obtained after 24 months of ibrutinib treatment. The origin of the receptors is a human donor with chronic lymphocytic leukemia.

Concerning this clone itself: This may stem from a read error, because a much larger clone lies one nucleotide away. CDR3 region: CASSGGGASRSEQYF. CDR3 nucleotide sequence: TGTGCCAGCAGCGGCGGGGGGGCTAGCAGGAGCGAGCAGTACTTC. The chain couples TRBV9 to TRBJ2-7; TRBD2 matches at 9 bases. CDR1 and CDR2 from the germline V gene are SGDLS and YYNGEE. The CDR3 runs 15 residues. Trimming at V came to 3 bases and at J to 6 bases, leaving 10 bases not matched to a gene.

The chain is built from TRBV5-1 and TRBJ2-7; D tentatively reads TRBD1 or TRBD2 (5 bases each). Trimming stripped 4 bases from V and 7 bases from J, with 18 bases between. Germline loops: CDR1 SGHRS, CDR2 YFSETQ. The CDR3 has 14 amino acids. The DNA of the CDR3 is TGCGCCAGCAGCGAGGGGACGTCAAGCAGGGAGCAGTACTTC. Protein sequence: CASSEGTSSREQYF. The full variable domain, its missing parts supplied by reference TRBV5-1 and TRBJ2-7, is KAGVTQTPRYLIKTRGQQVTLSCSPISGHRSVSWYQQTPGQGLQFLFEYFSETQRNKGNFPGRFSGRQFSNSRSEMNVSTLELGDSALYLCASSEGTSSREQYFGPGTRLTVT.

This chain links TRBV13 with TRBJ2-3; TRBD2 is a possible D gene (7 bases). In germline, CDR1 is PRHDT, CDR2 FYEKMQ (reference sequence). With 0 bases removed from V and 0 bases from J, the gap between germline ends came to 13 bases. The CDR3 length is 17 residues. CDR3 amino acids: CASSLGMRGPSTDTQYF. Here the CDR3 DNA reads TGTGCCAGCAGCTTAGGGATGCGGGGGCCCAGCACAGATACGCAGTATTTT.

V and J are TRBV4-1 and TRBJ1-2, with D possibly matching TRBD1 (6 bases). The CDR3 is made up of 15 amino acids. Trimming took 4 bases from V and 4 from J, leaving 16 bases between them. The V gene's germline CDR1 is MGHRA and CDR2 YSYEKL. In DNA, the CDR3 is TGCGCCAGCAGCCTCGGTTGGGGGGGCACCTATGGCTACACCTTC. Its translation is CASSLGWGGTYGYTF.

The chain combines TRBV13 with TRBJ1-2; perhaps TRBD1 as D (5 bases). CDR1 is PRHDT and CDR2 is FYEKMQ in the germline V gene (reference sequence). This CDR3 is 14 amino acids long. Trimming stripped 5 bases from V and 6 bases from J, with 16 bases between. The CDR3 is CASSHQGYGNGYTF. CDR3 coding DNA: TGTGCCAGCAGCCATCAGGGCTACGGAAATGGCTACACCTTC.

This clone has only a few counts. The chain uses TRBV15 and TRBJ2-7; TRBD2 is a possible D gene (6 bases). Germline CDR1 LNHNV, CDR2 YYDKDF (reference sequence). V shed 1 base and J shed 4 bases, with 26 bases lying between them. CDR3 length equals 19 residues. The CDR3 DNA reads as TGTGCCACCAGCAGAGGGTTCTCGGAACTTGCGGGACTCCAGTACGAGCAGTACTTC. Its protein is CATSRGFSELAGLQYEQYF.

This rearrangement joins TRBV2 to TRBJ1-4, with D tentatively TRBD1 (6 bases). Germline-derived CDR1 and CDR2 are SNHLY and FYNNEI. This CDR3 contains 12 residues. Trimming shortened V by 11 bases and J by 5 bases, and 12 bases separated the two germline ends. The chain's CDR3 is CAEQGWNEKLFF. CDR3 DNA sequence: TGTGCCGAACAGGGTTGGAATGAAAAACTGTTTTTT.

This clone was seen a few times. The rearrangement links TRBV6-5 to TRBJ1-5; maybe TRBD1 (5 bases). Germline V gene data show CDR1 as MNHEY and CDR2 as SVGAGI. Trimming pared 5 bases from V and 9 bases from J, leaving 14 bases between. The CDR3 loop spans 13 amino acids. CDR3: CASSRDGSGPQHF. The CDR3 DNA reads TGTGCCAGCAGTCGGGACGGGTCCGGGCCCCAGCATTTT.

This clone came up many times. V usage is TRBV7-6 and J usage is TRBJ2-3; D remains ambiguous. The CDR3 is 12 residues long. The germline V gene has CDR1 SGHVS and CDR2 FNYEAQ. The V and J ends lost 3 bases and 4 bases respectively, with 5 bases between them. CDR3 nucleotides: TGTGCCAGCAGCTTTCGCCCAGATACGCAGTATTTT. Encoded protein: CASSFRPDTQYF.

This clone was seen a few times. One end of the junction varies from germline; a read error may be responsible. The rearrangement uses TRBV7-7 and TRBJ2-2, with a possible D match to TRBD1 (5 bases). Germline V gene lookup returns CDR1 SSHAT and CDR2 FNYEAQ (reference sequence). The CDR3 runs to 14 residues. CDR3 in amino acids: CASSPHDSTGELFF. Here the CDR3 DNA reads TGTGCTAGCAGCCCACATGACAGCACCGGGGAGCTGTTTTTT.

The V and J genes are TRBV5-1 and TRBJ1-6, with 9 bases aligning to TRBD1. This CDR3 spans 18 amino acids. Germline trimming cut 5 bases from V and 0 bases from J; bases unmatched to any gene: 9. Germline CDR1 and CDR2: SGHRS and YFSETQ. CDR3 in DNA: TGCGCCAGCAGACCGGGACAGGGAACACCCTCCTATAATTCACCCCTCCACTTT. Amino acids: CASRPGQGTPSYNSPLHF.

V usage is TRBV6-5 and J usage is TRBJ2-7, with 9 bases aligning to TRBD1. Per germline, CDR1 MNHEY and CDR2 SVGAGI. The CDR3 runs 14 residues. Trimming at V came to 6 bases and at J to 2 bases, leaving 5 bases not matched to a gene. Here the CDR3 reads CASSHGTGPYEQYF. CDR3 sequence (DNA): TGTGCCAGCAGCCACGGGACAGGGCCCTACGAGCAGTACTTC.

This chain joins TRBV5-5 and TRBJ2-7; weak D call: TRBD1 (6 bases). Per germline, CDR1 SGHKS and CDR2 YYEKEE (reference sequence). CDR3 length equals 13 residues. Trimming removed 4 bases from V and 12 bases from J, with 20 bases in between. The CDR3 loop is CASSGLNRVGSYF. CDR3 bases: TGTGCCAGCAGCGGGCTTAACAGGGTAGGGTCGTACTTC.

The chain links TRBV4-1 to TRBJ1-4; weak D call: TRBD1 (5 bases). Germline values: CDR1 MGHRA, CDR2 YSYEKL. This CDR3 spans 16 amino acids. Trimming removed 6 bases from V and 4 bases from J, with 18 bases in between. The CDR3 DNA is TGCGCCAGCAGGGATAGTCCCGGGGGGGGTAATGAAAAACTGTTTTTT. The encoded protein is CASRDSPGGGNEKLFF.

This sequence joins TRBV7-9 and TRBJ2-2; no definite D call. This CDR3 spans 12 amino acids. Germline values: CDR1 SEHNR, CDR2 FQNEAQ (reference sequence). Trimming removed 0 bases at V and 7 bases at J, with 3 bases between. This CDR3 is CASSLALGELFF. The CDR3 DNA follows: TGTGCCAGCAGCTTAGCACTCGGGGAGCTGTTTTTT.

A single count supports this clone. The chain couples TRBV6-5 to TRBJ1-1; D is uncertain. This CDR3 has 11 residues. Deletions cut 7 bases from V and 7 bases from J, with 10 bases between. Germline V gene lookup returns CDR1 MNHEY and CDR2 SVGAGI. CDR3 in amino acids: CASKDRVEAFF. The CDR3 region has the DNA TGTGCCAGCAAAGACCGAGTTGAAGCTTTCTTT.

The chain is built from TRBV7-8 and TRBJ1-1, with D unclear. The CDR3 spans 17 residues. The germline CDR1 and CDR2 sequences are SGHVS and FQNEAQ. V lost 4 bases and J lost 0, with 18 bases in between. For the CDR3, the DNA is TGTGCCAGCAGCTCCGAGGCAAGTCGGTTTATGAACACTGAAGCTTTCTTT. Amino acids: CASSSEASRFMNTEAFF. The full variable domain, with the rest looked up from reference TRBV7-8 and TRBJ1-1, is GAGVSQSPRYKVAKRGQDVALRCDPISGHVSLFWYQQALGQGPEFLTYFQNEAQLDKSGLPSDRFFAERPEGSVSTLKIQRTQQEDSAVYLCASSSEASRFMNTEAFFGQGTRLTVV.

J is TRBJ2-7 and V is TRBV5-7; no clear D. TRBV5-7 is reported as an ORF; its role is uncertain. This CDR3 contains 12 residues. Trimming cost V 1 base and J 4 bases, with 6 bases left between them. In nucleotides, the CDR3 is TGTGCCAGCAGCTTGAATTGGTACGAGCAGTACTTC. Protein: CASSLNWYEQYF.

This clone was observed a few times. V is TRBV28 and J is TRBJ1-2; D may be TRBD1 (6 bases). This CDR3 spans 15 amino acids. V was pared by 6 bases and J by 2 bases, with 16 bases between. Germline V lookup: CDR1 MDHEN, CDR2 SYDVKM. This chain's CDR3 is CASSSPGGGNYGYTF. CDR3 sequence (DNA): TGTGCCAGCAGCTCCCCGGGGGGCGGGAACTATGGCTACACCTTC.

The chain employs TRBV7-3 and TRBJ2-7; 8 bases fit TRBD1. The V segment lost 7 bases and the J segment 2 bases; nucleotides outside the gene matches: 13. Germline assignment: CDR1 SGHTA and CDR2 FQGTGA. CDR3 length: 16 amino acids. CDR3 protein: CASIPGQVRETYEQYF. The CDR3 DNA is TGTGCCAGCATCCCGGGACAGGTTCGAGAGACCTACGAGCAGTACTTC.

The genes are TRBV10-3 and TRBJ2-7, with D possibly TRBD1 on 6 matching bases. The germline CDR1 and CDR2 sequences are ENHRY and SYGVKD. The CDR3 is 13 residues long. V dropped 6 bases and J dropped 7 bases, with 16 bases sitting between them. CDR3 amino acids: CAIRGHGVGEQYF. DNA for the CDR3: TGTGCCATCAGGGGACACGGGGTCGGGGAGCAGTACTTC.

The CDR3 loop is CASSLAGVNEQFF. Here the CDR3 DNA reads TGCGCCAGCAGCTTGGCAGGGGTCAATGAGCAGTTCTTC. The chain has TRBV5-1 and TRBJ2-1, with D perhaps TRBD1 (6 bases). The germline V gene has CDR1 SGHRS and CDR2 YFSETQ. The V end was cut by 0 bases, the J end by 6 bases, with 7 bases between. CDR3 length equals 13 residues. The complete variable domain, with remaining parts taken from reference TRBV5-1 and TRBJ2-1, reads KAGVTQTPRYLIKTRGQQVTLSCSPISGHRSVSWYQQTPGQGLQFLFEYFSETQRNKGNFPGRFSGRQFSNSRSEMNVSTLELGDSALYLCASSLAGVNEQFFGPGTRLTVL.

There are a few counts of this clone. The CDR3 sequence is CAITGTRASGYTF. The CDR3, as DNA: TGTGCCATCACGGGCACCAGGGCGAGCGGCTACACCTTC. The rearrangement uses TRBV10-3 and TRBJ1-2, with D tentatively TRBD1 (5 bases). The CDR3 runs 13 residues. Germline assignment: CDR1 ENHRY and CDR2 SYGVKD. The V end lost 7 bases, the J end lost 8 bases, and 17 bases lay between the germline ends.

V gene TRBV29-1 combines with J gene TRBJ1-1; D is perhaps TRBD1 (6 bases). CDR3 length: 15 residues. CDR1 SQVTM and CDR2 ANQGSEA come from the germline V gene. V lost 6 bases to trimming and J lost 5 bases, with 22 bases between them. CDR3 in amino acids: CSVPGVEGVRTEAFF. The CDR3 DNA follows: TGCAGCGTCCCAGGGGTGGAAGGGGTGAGGACTGAAGCTTTCTTT.

The chain uses TRBV18 and TRBJ1-1; D remains unclear. Trimming shortened V by 4 bases and J by 0 bases, and 6 bases separated the two germline ends. The CDR3 loop spans 13 amino acids. Germline CDR1 is KGHSH and CDR2 is LQKENI. The CDR3 spells CASSLAMNTEAFF. CDR3 nucleotides: TGTGCCAGCTCACTTGCGATGAACACTGAAGCTTTCTTT. The whole variable domain, filled in from reference TRBV18 and TRBJ1-1, reads NAGVMQNPRHLVRRRGQEARLRCSPMKGHSHVYWYRQLPEEGLKFMVYLQKENIIDESGMPKERFSAEFPKEGPSILRIQQVVRGDSAAYFCASSLAMNTEAFFGQGTRLTVV.

This clone showed up just a few times. J is TRBJ1-5 and V is TRBV7-9; a possible D gene is TRBD1 (5 bases). The CDR3 spans 14 residues. Trimming stripped 2 bases from V and 4 bases from J, with 9 bases between. Germline loops: CDR1 SEHNR, CDR2 FQNEAQ (reference sequence). The CDR3 region is CASSLLEGNQPQHF. In DNA form, the CDR3 reads TGTGCCAGCAGCTTATTAGAGGGGAATCAGCCCCAGCATTTT. The whole variable domain, remainder taken from reference TRBV7-9 and TRBJ1-5, is DTGVSQNPRHKITKRGQNVTFRCDPISEHNRLYWYRQTLGQGPEFLTYFQNEAQLEKSRLLSDRFSAERPKGSFSTLEIQRTEQGDSAMYLCASSLLEGNQPQHFGDGTRLSIL.

This chain connects TRBV27 to TRBJ2-1, with D unclear. The germline V gene encodes CDR1 MNHEY and CDR2 SMNVEV (reference sequence). V shed 2 bases and J shed 9 bases, with 11 bases lying between them. The CDR3 contains 13 residues. Here the CDR3 reads CASSLGFAIEQFF. The DNA for the CDR3 is TGTGCCAGCAGTTTAGGGTTCGCGATTGAGCAGTTCTTC.

Ten or more counts support this clone. The gene calls are TRBV19 and TRBJ1-2, with a tentative D call TRBD1 (5 bases). Germline CDR1 LNHDA, CDR2 SQIVND (reference sequence). The V and J ends lost 7 bases and 7 bases respectively, with 16 bases between them. The CDR3 consists of 13 residues. CDR3 bases: TGTGCCAGTACCCAGGACAAGGGGTTTGGCTACACCTTC. It encodes CASTQDKGFGYTF.